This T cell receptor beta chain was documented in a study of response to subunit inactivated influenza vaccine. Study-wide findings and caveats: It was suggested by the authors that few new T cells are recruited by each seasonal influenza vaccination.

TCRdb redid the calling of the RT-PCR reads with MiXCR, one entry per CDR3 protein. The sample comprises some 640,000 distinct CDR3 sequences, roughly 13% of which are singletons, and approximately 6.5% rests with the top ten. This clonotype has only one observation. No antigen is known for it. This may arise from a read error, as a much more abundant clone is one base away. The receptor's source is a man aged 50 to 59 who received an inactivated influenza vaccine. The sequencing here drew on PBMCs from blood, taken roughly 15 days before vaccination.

The CDR3 bases are TGTGCCAGCAGCCCTGACAGTGGGCCTGGAAACACCATATATTTT. As protein: CASSPDSGPGNTIYF. The J gene is TRBJ1-3, the V gene TRBV27, with D possibly being TRBD1 (5 bases). Between the trimmed V and J ends, which lost 6 bases and 2 bases, there was a span of 14 bases. This CDR3 contains 15 residues. The V gene's germline CDR1 is MNHEY and CDR2 SMNVEV (reference sequence).